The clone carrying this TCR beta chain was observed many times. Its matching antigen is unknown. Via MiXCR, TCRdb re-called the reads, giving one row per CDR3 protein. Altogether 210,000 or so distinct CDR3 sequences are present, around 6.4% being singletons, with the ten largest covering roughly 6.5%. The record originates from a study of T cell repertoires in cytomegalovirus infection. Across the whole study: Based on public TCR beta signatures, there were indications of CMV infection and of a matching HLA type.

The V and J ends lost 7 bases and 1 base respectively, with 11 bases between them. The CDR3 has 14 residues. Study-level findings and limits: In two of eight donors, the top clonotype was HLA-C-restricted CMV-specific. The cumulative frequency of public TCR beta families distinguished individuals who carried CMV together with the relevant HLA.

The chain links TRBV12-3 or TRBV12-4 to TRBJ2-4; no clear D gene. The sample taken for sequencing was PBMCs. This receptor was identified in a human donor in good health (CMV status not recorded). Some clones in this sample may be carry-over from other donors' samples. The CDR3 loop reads CASTPRVAKNIQYF. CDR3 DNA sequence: TGTGCCAGCACTCCCCGTGTGGCCAAAAACATTCAGTACTTC.